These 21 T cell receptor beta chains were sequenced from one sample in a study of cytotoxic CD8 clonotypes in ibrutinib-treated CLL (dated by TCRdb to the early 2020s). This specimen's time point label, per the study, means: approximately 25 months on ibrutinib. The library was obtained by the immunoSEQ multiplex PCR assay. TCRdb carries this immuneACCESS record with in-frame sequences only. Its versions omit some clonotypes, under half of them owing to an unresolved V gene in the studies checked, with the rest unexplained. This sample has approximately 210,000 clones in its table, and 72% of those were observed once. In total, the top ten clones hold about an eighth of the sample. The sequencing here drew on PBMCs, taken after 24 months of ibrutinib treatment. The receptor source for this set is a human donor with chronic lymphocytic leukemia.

The CDR3: CASTGGLAGTPAYEQYF. Written as DNA, the CDR3 is TGTGCCAGCACAGGGGGGCTAGCGGGCACGCCGGCCTACGAGCAGTACTTC. The V call is TRBV5-6, the J call TRBJ2-7, with D tentatively TRBD2 (8 bases). Germline V lookup: CDR1 SGHDT, CDR2 YYEEEE. The CDR3 contains 17 residues. Between the trimmed V and J ends, which lost 6 bases and 2 bases, there was a span of 24 bases.

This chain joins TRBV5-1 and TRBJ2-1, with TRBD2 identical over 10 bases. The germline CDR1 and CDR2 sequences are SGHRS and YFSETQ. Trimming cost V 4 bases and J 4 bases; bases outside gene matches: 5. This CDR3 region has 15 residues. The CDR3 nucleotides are TGCGCCAGCAGCGAACTAGCGGGGCGATACAATGAGCAGTTCTTC. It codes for CASSELAGRYNEQFF.

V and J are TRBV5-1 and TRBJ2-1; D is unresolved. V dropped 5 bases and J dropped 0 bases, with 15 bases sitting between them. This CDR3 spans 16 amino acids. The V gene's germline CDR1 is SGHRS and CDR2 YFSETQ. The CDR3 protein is CASRFGIRSSYNEQFF. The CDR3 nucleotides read TGCGCCAGCAGGTTTGGTATCCGGAGCTCCTACAATGAGCAGTTCTTC.

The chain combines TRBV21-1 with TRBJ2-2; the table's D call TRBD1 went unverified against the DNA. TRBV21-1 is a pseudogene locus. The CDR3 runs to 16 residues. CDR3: CASSKPGQGDTGELFF. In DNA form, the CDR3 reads TGTGCCAGCAGCAAACCGGGACAGGGGGACACCGGGGAGCTGTTTTTT.

CDR3 nucleotide sequence: TGTGCCAGCAGCTTTGGACAGGGATTGAGAGAGCAGTACTTC. Residues: CASSFGQGLREQYF. The chain carries TRBV5-6 and TRBJ2-7, with 8 bases lining up with TRBD1. The CDR3 is 14 residues long. The V and J ends lost 2 bases and 7 bases, in that order; junction bases with no gene match: 8. The germline V gene has CDR1 SGHDT and CDR2 YYEEEE.

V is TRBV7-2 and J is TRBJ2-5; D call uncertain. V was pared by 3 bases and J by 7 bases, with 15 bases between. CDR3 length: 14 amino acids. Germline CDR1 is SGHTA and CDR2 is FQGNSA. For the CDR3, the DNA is TGTGCCAGCAGCTTCTACGCCCGGAAGGGGACCCAGTACTTC. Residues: CASSFYARKGTQYF.

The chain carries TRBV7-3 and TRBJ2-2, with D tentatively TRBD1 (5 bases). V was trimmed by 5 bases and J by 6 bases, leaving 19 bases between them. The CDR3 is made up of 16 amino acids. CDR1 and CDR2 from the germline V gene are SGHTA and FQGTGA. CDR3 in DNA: TGTGCCAGCAGCATACTCTACAGGACGGATTCCGGGGAGCTGTTTTTT. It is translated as CASSILYRTDSGELFF.

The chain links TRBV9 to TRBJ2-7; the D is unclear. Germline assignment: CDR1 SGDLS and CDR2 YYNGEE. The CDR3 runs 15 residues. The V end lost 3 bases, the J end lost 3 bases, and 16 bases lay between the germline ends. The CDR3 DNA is TGTGCCAGCAGCGCCGGTTTTTTGGGTGTCTACGAGCAGTACTTC. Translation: CASSAGFLGVYEQYF.

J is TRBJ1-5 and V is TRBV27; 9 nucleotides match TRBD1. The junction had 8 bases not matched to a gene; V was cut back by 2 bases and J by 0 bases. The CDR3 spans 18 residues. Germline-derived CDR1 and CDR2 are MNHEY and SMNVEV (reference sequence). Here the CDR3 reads CASSLARQGGYSNQPQHF. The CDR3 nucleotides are TGTGCCAGCAGTTTAGCCCGACAGGGGGGTTATAGCAATCAGCCCCAGCATTTT.

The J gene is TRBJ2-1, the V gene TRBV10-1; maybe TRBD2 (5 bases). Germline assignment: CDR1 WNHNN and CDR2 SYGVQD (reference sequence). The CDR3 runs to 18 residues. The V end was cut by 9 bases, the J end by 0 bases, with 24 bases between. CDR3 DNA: TGCGCCAGGGACTCTTCGACGTCCCGACATAGCTCCTACAATGAGCAGTTCTTC. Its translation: CARDSSTSRHSSYNEQFF.

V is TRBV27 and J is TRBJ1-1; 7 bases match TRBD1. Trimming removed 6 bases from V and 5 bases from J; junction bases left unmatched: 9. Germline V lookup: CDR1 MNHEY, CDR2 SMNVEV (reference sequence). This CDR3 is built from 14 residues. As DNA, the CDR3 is TGTGCCAGCAGACCCACAGGGGCGGTAACTGAAGCTTTCTTT. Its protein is CASRPTGAVTEAFF.

The CDR3 loop is CASKHGQSSYEQYF. CDR3 nucleotide sequence: TGTGCCAGCAAACACGGACAGAGCTCCTACGAGCAGTACTTC. The V call is TRBV27, the J call TRBJ2-7; weak D call: TRBD1 (6 bases). Germline CDR1 is MNHEY and CDR2 is SMNVEV (reference sequence). This CDR3 has 14 amino acids. V dropped 7 bases and J dropped 0 bases, with 13 bases sitting between them.

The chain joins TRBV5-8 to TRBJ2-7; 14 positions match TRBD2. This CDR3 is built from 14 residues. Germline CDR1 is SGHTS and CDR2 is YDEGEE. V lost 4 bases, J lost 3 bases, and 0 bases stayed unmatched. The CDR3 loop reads CASSGLAGGYEQYF. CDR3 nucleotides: TGTGCCAGCAGCGGACTAGCGGGAGGCTACGAGCAGTACTTC.

CDR3 region: CASSLSTGVTDTQYF. CDR3 nucleotide sequence: TGTGCCAGCAGCTTAAGTACAGGGGTCACAGATACGCAGTATTTT. The chain combines TRBV7-9 with TRBJ2-3; 7 bases map to TRBD1. The J segment lost 2 bases and the V segment lost 2 bases, leaving 4 bases of the junction unmatched. CDR3 size: 15 residues. The germline gives CDR1 SEHNR, CDR2 FQNEAQ (reference sequence). The full variable domain, with the rest looked up from reference TRBV7-9 and TRBJ2-3, is DTGVSQNPRHKITKRGQNVTFRCDPISEHNRLYWYRQTLGQGPEFLTYFQNEAQLEKSRLLSDRFSAERPKGSFSTLEIQRTEQGDSAMYLCASSLSTGVTDTQYFGPGTRLTVL.

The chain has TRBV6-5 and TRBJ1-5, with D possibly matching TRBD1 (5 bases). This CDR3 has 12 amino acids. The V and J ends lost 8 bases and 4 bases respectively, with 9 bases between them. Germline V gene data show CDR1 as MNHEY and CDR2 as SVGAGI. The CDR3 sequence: CASGSGNQPQHF. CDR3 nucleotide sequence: TGTGCCAGCGGTTCAGGGAATCAGCCCCAGCATTTT.

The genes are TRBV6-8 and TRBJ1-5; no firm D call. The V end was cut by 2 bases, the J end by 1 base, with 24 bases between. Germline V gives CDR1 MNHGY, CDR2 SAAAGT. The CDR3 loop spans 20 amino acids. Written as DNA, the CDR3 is TGTGCCAGCAGTTACAGGAGTATCCCCGAAAACCTTGGAAGCAATCAGCCCCAGCATTTT. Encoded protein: CASSYRSIPENLGSNQPQHF.

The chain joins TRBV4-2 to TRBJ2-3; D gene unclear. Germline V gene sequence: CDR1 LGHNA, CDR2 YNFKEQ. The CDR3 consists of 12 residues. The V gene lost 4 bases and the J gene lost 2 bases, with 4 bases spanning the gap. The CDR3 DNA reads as TGTGCCAGCAGCCCGCACACAGATACGCAGTATTTT. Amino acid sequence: CASSPHTDTQYF.

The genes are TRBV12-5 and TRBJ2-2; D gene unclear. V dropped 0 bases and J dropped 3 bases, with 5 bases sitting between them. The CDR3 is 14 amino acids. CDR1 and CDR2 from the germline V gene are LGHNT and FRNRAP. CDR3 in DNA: TGTGCTAGTGGTTTGGTCTACTACACCGGGGAGCTGTTTTTT. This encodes CASGLVYYTGELFF. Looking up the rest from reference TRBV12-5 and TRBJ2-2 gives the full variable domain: DARVTQTPRHKVTEMGQEVTMRCQPILGHNTVFWYRQTMMQGLELLAYFRNRAPLDDSGMPKDRFSAEMPDATLATLKIQPSEPRDSAVYFCASGLVYYTGELFFGEGSRLTVL.

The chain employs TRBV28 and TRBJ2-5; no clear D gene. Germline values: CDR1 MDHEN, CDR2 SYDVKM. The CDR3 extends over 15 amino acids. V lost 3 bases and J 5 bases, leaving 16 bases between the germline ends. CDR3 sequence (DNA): TGTGCCAGCAGTTTTTTCCTATCCCTGGCGGAGACCCAGTACTTC. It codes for CASSFFLSLAETQYF.

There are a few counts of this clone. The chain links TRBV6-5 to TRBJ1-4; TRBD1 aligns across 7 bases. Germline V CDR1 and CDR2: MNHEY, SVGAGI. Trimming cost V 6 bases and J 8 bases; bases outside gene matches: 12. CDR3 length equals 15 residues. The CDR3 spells CASSISGTAGEKLFF. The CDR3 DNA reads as TGTGCCAGCAGCATCTCTGGGACAGCAGGGGAAAAACTGTTTTTT.

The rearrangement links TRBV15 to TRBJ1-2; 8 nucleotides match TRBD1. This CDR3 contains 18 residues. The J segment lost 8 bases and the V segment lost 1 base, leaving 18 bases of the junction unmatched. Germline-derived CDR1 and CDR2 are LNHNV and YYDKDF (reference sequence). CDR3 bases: TGTGCCACCAGCAGAGGGACAGGGAAGGGACTTAGTGGAGAAGGCTACACCTTC. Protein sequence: CATSRGTGKGLSGEGYTF.